The present entry profiles one TCR beta chain with its context. Seattle enrolled patients during active infection and tracked them longitudinally. The sample originates from a study of blood T cell repertoires in COVID-19. Germline CDR1 is SGHVS and CDR2 is FQNEAQ. Between the trimmed V and J ends, which lost 3 bases and 13 bases, there was a span of 19 bases. The length of the CDR3 is 15 residues. Authors' methods: Scientists estimated how many nucleated cells there were by amplifying reference gene primers. The assay was immunoSEQ multiplex PCR, and TCRdb's table has in-frame clones only and misses some. V and J calls and clone size follow that table, whereas D and trimming were derived from the DNA. The sample shows 150,000 to 180,000 clones, about 85% of them seen only once.

The sequencing sample was made of peripheral blood. The clonotype was recovered from a man aged 60 to 75 with COVID-19, enrolled during active disease. The rearrangement links TRBV7-8 to TRBJ1-6; a weak D match, TRBD1 (5 bases). The CDR3 DNA reads as TGTGCCAGCAGCTTCAACCGACGGCGCGGGGGGCCCCTCCACTTT. Translated, it gives CASSFNRRRGGPLHF.